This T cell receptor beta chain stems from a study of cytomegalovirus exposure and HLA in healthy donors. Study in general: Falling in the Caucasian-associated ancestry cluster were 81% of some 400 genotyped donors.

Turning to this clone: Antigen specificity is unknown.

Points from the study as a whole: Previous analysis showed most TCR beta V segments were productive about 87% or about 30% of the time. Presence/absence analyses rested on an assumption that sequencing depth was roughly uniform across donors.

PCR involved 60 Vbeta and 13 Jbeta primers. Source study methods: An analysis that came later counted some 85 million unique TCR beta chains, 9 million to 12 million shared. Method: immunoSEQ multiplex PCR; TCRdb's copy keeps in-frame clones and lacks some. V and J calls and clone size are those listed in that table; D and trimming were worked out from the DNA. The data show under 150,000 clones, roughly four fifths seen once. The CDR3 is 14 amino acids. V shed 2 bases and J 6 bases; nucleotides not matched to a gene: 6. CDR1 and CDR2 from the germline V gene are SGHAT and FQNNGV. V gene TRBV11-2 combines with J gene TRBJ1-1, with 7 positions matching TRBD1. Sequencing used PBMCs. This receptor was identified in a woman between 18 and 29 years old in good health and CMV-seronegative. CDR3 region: CASSLFRQGAEAFF. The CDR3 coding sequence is TGTGCCAGCAGCTTATTCCGACAGGGAGCTGAAGCTTTCTTT.